These 26 T cell receptor beta chains came from one sample sequenced in a study of shared clonotypes between healthy human individuals. Only in-frame clones appear in the TCRdb table, and some are missing; sequencing was by immunoSEQ multiplex PCR. In the table there are about 2.4 million clones, 90% to 95% of which are singletons. Specimen: naive CD4+ T cells from PBMCs. The subset: CD45RA+ positively selected. The receptors come from a man between 18 and 29 years old in good health. Some clones in this sample may be carry-over from other donors' samples.

Remarks on this clone: Germline and junction disagree at one end, which may indicate a read error. Other DNA sequences within the sample encode an identical CDR3. The chain carries TRBV15 and TRBJ2-3; possibly TRBD1 for D (6 bases). The CDR3 consists of 14 residues. Germline loops: CDR1 LNHNV, CDR2 YYDKDF (reference sequence). CDR3 sequence (DNA): TGTGCCACTAGCATCAGACAGGGCACAGATACGCAGTATTTT. Translating it yields CATSIRQGTDTQYF.

This rearrangement joins TRBV18 to TRBJ1-3; D may be TRBD1 (5 bases). Trimming removed 5 bases at V and 0 bases at J, with 11 bases between. The germline V gene encodes CDR1 KGHSH and CDR2 LQKENI. CDR3 size: 15 residues. The CDR3 spells CASSSRDGSGNTIYF. As DNA, the CDR3 is TGTGCCAGCTCATCACGGGACGGCTCTGGAAACACCATATATTTT.

V and J are TRBV7-3 and TRBJ2-2, with D maybe TRBD2 (6 bases). Trimming took 3 bases from V and 1 from J, leaving 9 bases between them. Germline V CDR1 and CDR2: SGHTA, FQGTGA. This CDR3 comprises 15 residues. CDR3 sequence reads: CASSFLGGNTGELFF. The CDR3 DNA follows: TGTGCCAGCAGCTTTCTGGGGGGGAACACCGGGGAGCTGTTTTTT. Based on the CDR3 plus reference TRBV7-3 and TRBJ2-2, the full variable domain is GAGVSQTPSNKVTEKGKYVELRCDPISGHTALYWYRQSLGQGPEFLIYFQGTGAADDSGLPNDRFFAVRPEGSVSTLKIQRTERGDSAVYLCASSFLGGNTGELFFGEGSRLTVL.

V and J are TRBV19 and TRBJ1-2; D is unresolved. The germline V gene encodes CDR1 LNHDA and CDR2 SQIVND (reference sequence). V dropped 5 bases and J dropped 3 bases, with 7 bases sitting between them. The CDR3 is 12 amino acids. The CDR3 DNA follows: TGTGCCAGTAGTGAGGGAGACTATGGCTACACCTTC. It yields the protein CASSEGDYGYTF.

This sequence joins TRBV5-4 and TRBJ2-5; 10 nucleotides agree with TRBD2. The ends lost 4 bases at V and 1 base at J; junction bases unmatched: 10. The CDR3 length is 17 residues. Per germline, CDR1 SGHNT and CDR2 YYREEE (reference sequence). This CDR3 reads CASSPPGLATLQETQYF. The CDR3 DNA is TGTGCCAGCAGCCCCCCGGGACTAGCGACCCTCCAAGAGACCCAGTACTTC.

The chain employs TRBV9 and TRBJ2-2; D unclear. Germline V lookup: CDR1 SGDLS, CDR2 YYNGEE. This CDR3 is built from 13 residues. V was clipped by 1 base and J by 5 bases, with 6 bases between them. CDR3 DNA sequence: TGTGCCAGCAGCGTACAGGCGACCGGGGAGCTGTTTTTT. This gives the protein CASSVQATGELFF. Complete variable domain (other parts from reference TRBV9 and TRBJ2-2): DSGVTQTPKHLITATGQRVTLRCSPRSGDLSVYWYQQSLDQGLQFLIQYYNGEERAKGNILERFSAQQFPDLHSELNLSSLELGDSALYFCASSVQATGELFFGEGSRLTVL.

The chain is built from TRBV18 and TRBJ1-2; 9 bases align to TRBD1. V shed 6 bases and J 4 bases; nucleotides not matched to a gene: 12. Germline V lookup: CDR1 KGHSH, CDR2 LQKENI. The CDR3 has 16 amino acids. The CDR3 sequence: CASSFPTTGGIYGYTF. In DNA form, the CDR3 reads TGTGCCAGCTCCTTTCCCACAACAGGGGGCATCTATGGCTACACCTTC.

This rearrangement joins TRBV30 to TRBJ2-7; D assignment may be TRBD1 or TRBD2 (6 bases each). This CDR3 has 14 residues. Trimming shortened V by 0 bases and J by 4 bases, and 13 bases separated the two germline ends. The V gene's germline CDR1 is GTSNPN and CDR2 SVGIG (reference sequence). The CDR3 region is CAWSVGGISYEQYF. CDR3 in DNA: TGTGCCTGGAGTGTAGGGGGGATATCTTACGAGCAGTACTTC.

V is TRBV4-1 and J is TRBJ2-7; TRBD1 matches at 7 bases. This CDR3 is 14 amino acids long. The V gene's germline CDR1 is MGHRA and CDR2 YSYEKL. J was trimmed by 6 bases and V by 2 bases; bases with no gene match: 7. The DNA for the CDR3 is TGCGCCAGCAGCCAATACAGGGGTTGGGGCGAGCAGTACTTC. Its translation: CASSQYRGWGEQYF.

The chain recombines TRBV18 with TRBJ2-1; possible D gene TRBD2, 6 bases. Between the trimmed V and J ends, which lost 1 base and 6 bases, there was a span of 16 bases. Germline V gene sequence: CDR1 KGHSH, CDR2 LQKENI. This CDR3 has 16 residues. The CDR3 DNA is TGTGCCAGCTCACCACAGATAGCGGTGGGGTCCAATGAGCAGTTCTTC. It yields the protein CASSPQIAVGSNEQFF.

The chain has TRBV7-9 and TRBJ2-5, with 9 bases lining up with TRBD1. Germline V gene lookup returns CDR1 SEHNR and CDR2 FQNEAQ (reference sequence). J lost 2 bases, V lost 4 bases, and 8 bases had no gene match. The CDR3 has 16 amino acids. The DNA of the CDR3 is TGTGCCAGCAGCTCACGGGACAGGGTACCGCAAGAGACCCAGTACTTC. Protein: CASSSRDRVPQETQYF.

V usage is TRBV7-8 and J usage is TRBJ2-3; 8 nucleotides agree with TRBD2. V shed 5 bases, J shed 6 bases, and the junction held 13 bases outside the gene matches. The CDR3 is 16 amino acids. From germline, CDR1 is SGHVS and CDR2 FQNEAQ. In DNA form, the CDR3 reads TGTGCCAGCAGCCCAGCGCGGGTAGCGGGAAAGGATACGCAGTATTTT. Amino acid sequence: CASSPARVAGKDTQYF.

Comment on this clone: This sample includes further DNA sequences coding for the same CDR3. This chain connects TRBV28 to TRBJ2-7; TRBD2 matches at 8 bases. With 8 bases clipped from V and 3 bases from J, the junction kept 9 bases outside the gene matches. This CDR3 comprises 14 residues. Germline lookup yields CDR1 MDHEN and CDR2 SYDVKM. CDR3 region: CASSPPGLGYEQYF. The CDR3 DNA reads TGTGCCAGCTCCCCCCCGGGACTAGGCTACGAGCAGTACTTC.

This clone was recorded only once. Written as DNA, the CDR3 is TGTGCCAGCAGTGAAGCGTACAGGGGTGTTACTGAAGCTTTCTTT. Translation: CASSEAYRGVTEAFF. The V gene is TRBV2, the J gene TRBJ1-1, with 7 bases matching TRBD1. This CDR3 comprises 15 residues. Looked up from germline, CDR1 is SNHLY and CDR2 is FYNNEI. V lost 0 bases, J lost 5 bases, and 6 bases stayed unmatched.

This clone was counted a few times. The sample carries other DNA sequences with the same CDR3. The V gene is TRBV5-1, the J gene TRBJ2-7; D is unclear. This CDR3 has 11 amino acids. The V gene's germline CDR1 is SGHRS and CDR2 YFSETQ. Trimming shortened V by 0 bases and J by 5 bases, and 3 bases separated the two germline ends. Here the CDR3 DNA reads TGCGCCAGCAGCTTGGGTGACGAGCAGTACTTC. Amino acids: CASSLGDEQYF.

This clone was counted between two and nine times. The chain has TRBV18 and TRBJ1-1; TRBD1 might be the D (6 bases). Germline values: CDR1 KGHSH, CDR2 LQKENI. V lost 4 bases and J lost 2, with 14 bases in between. The CDR3 runs to 15 residues. The CDR3 here is CASSQNRVGNTEAFF. CDR3 nucleotides: TGTGCCAGCTCACAAAACAGGGTGGGTAACACTGAAGCTTTCTTT.

The CDR3 DNA is TGTGCCAGCAGCCCAAAAAACCTGCAGGGTTCTGGAAACACCATATATTTT. It specifies CASSPKNLQGSGNTIYF. The chain recombines TRBV5-4 with TRBJ1-3; possibly TRBD1 for D (5 bases). This CDR3 region has 17 residues. Trimming took off 4 bases at V and 1 base at J, with 18 bases between the two ends. CDR1 is SGHNT and CDR2 is YYREEE in the germline V gene (reference sequence).

This clone occurred once. The CDR3 DNA follows: TGCGCCAGCAGCTTGGAGGGTAGGGGAGATACGCAGTATTTT. It encodes CASSLEGRGDTQYF. The chain has TRBV5-1 and TRBJ2-3; weak D call: TRBD1 (5 bases). The V end lost 0 bases, the J end lost 5 bases, and 10 bases lay between the germline ends. CDR1 and CDR2 from the germline V gene are SGHRS and YFSETQ. The CDR3 loop spans 14 amino acids.

A remark on this clone: The same CDR3 is also encoded by other DNA sequences in this sample. This chain uses TRBV5-1 with TRBJ2-7; no clear D. Germline CDR1 is SGHRS and CDR2 is YFSETQ. CDR3 length equals 13 residues. V lost 0 bases and J lost 2, with 6 bases in between. CDR3 sequence reads: CASSLEGTYEQYF. CDR3 DNA: TGCGCCAGCAGCTTGGAAGGGACCTACGAGCAGTACTTC.

The rearrangement uses TRBV27 and TRBJ2-3, with 14 bases matching TRBD2. Germline V gene data show CDR1 as MNHEY and CDR2 as SMNVEV (reference sequence). CDR3 length equals 19 residues. The junction had 10 bases not matched to a gene; V was cut back by 4 bases and J by 1 base. The CDR3 protein is CASSSTGTSGRWGTDTQYF. For the CDR3, the DNA is TGTGCCAGCAGTTCAACCGGGACTAGCGGGAGATGGGGCACAGATACGCAGTATTTT.

To note about this clone: In the same sample, other DNA sequences code for this CDR3. V is TRBV5-1 and J is TRBJ2-1; 11 bases align to TRBD2. Germline V gene lookup returns CDR1 SGHRS and CDR2 YFSETQ. This CDR3 spans 17 amino acids. The V gene end was trimmed by 2 bases and the J gene end by 1 base; junction bases not matched to a gene: 5. The CDR3 loop is CASSFGTSGSSYNEQFF. For the CDR3, the DNA is TGCGCCAGCAGCTTCGGGACTAGCGGTAGTTCCTACAATGAGCAGTTCTTC.

V usage is TRBV9 and J usage is TRBJ1-3, with D perhaps TRBD1 (6 bases). The ends were cut back, 2 bases at V and 0 bases at J, with 9 bases in the middle. This CDR3 comprises 15 residues. Germline CDR1 and CDR2: SGDLS and YYNGEE. DNA for the CDR3: TGTGCCAGCAGCGTTGGACAGAGCTCTGGAAACACCATATATTTT. Translated: CASSVGQSSGNTIYF.

Only one count was recorded for this clone. The gene calls are TRBV4-2 and TRBJ2-2, with 12 positions matching TRBD2. CDR3 size: 18 residues. V shed 5 bases and J 0 bases; nucleotides not matched to a gene: 7. Germline values: CDR1 LGHNA, CDR2 YNFKEQ. CDR3 sequence (DNA): TGTGCCAGCAGCACCCGGACTAGCGGGGCCTCGAACACCGGGGAGCTGTTTTTT. This encodes CASSTRTSGASNTGELFF.

The genes are TRBV5-6 and TRBJ2-5, with a possible D match to TRBD1 (6 bases). The closer fit of TRBJ2-7 to the DNA end suggests the J call may be wrong. The CDR3 is 15 amino acids. The germline V gene has CDR1 SGHDT and CDR2 YYEEEE. The CDR3 loop reads CASSRPGTILYEQYF. CDR3 DNA sequence: TGTGCCAGCAGCCGTCCCGGGACAATTCTTTACGAGCAGTACTTC.

The J gene is TRBJ2-3, the V gene TRBV5-1; 8 bases align to TRBD1. This CDR3 is built from 16 residues. J was trimmed by 1 base and V by 4 bases; bases with no gene match: 8. Per the germline V gene, CDR1 is SGHRS and CDR2 is YFSETQ. CDR3: CASSPRQGPRTDTQYF. CDR3 sequence (DNA): TGCGCCAGCAGCCCTCGACAGGGGCCCCGCACAGATACGCAGTATTTT. Full variable domain (outside the CDR3, taken from reference TRBV5-1 and TRBJ2-3): KAGVTQTPRYLIKTRGQQVTLSCSPISGHRSVSWYQQTPGQGLQFLFEYFSETQRNKGNFPGRFSGRQFSNSRSEMNVSTLELGDSALYLCASSPRQGPRTDTQYFGPGTRLTVL.

The V call is TRBV25-1, the J call TRBJ2-3; unclear D gene. Deletions cut 4 bases from V and 3 bases from J, with 8 bases between. The CDR3 runs 13 residues. Germline V lookup: CDR1 MGHDK, CDR2 SYGVNS. The CDR3: CASSVTGTDTQYF. The CDR3, as DNA: TGTGCCAGCAGTGTAACTGGGACAGATACGCAGTATTTT.